The sample holds one count of the clone carrying this T cell receptor beta chain. Germline V gene lookup returns CDR1 SGHVS and CDR2 FQNEAQ. CDR3 size: 15 residues. The trim removed 1 base at V and 4 bases at J, leaving 6 bases unmatched. The data were obtained in a study of T cell changes during pregnancy in multiple sclerosis. Generated by immunoSEQ multiplex PCR, the TCRdb table keeps only in-frame clones and is missing some. The data show more than 90,000 clones, about 92% seen once. The sequence was collected from a female donor with multiple sclerosis, enrolled in a pregnancy study. The sequences come from peripheral blood, collected after pregnancy. The J gene is TRBJ1-1, the V gene TRBV7-8, with 7 bases matching TRBD1. CDR3 sequence: CASSLGGQGGTEAFF. CDR3 coding DNA: TGTGCCAGCAGCTTAGGGGGGCAGGGGGGCACTGAAGCTTTCTTT.